Each of the 32 T cell receptor beta chains below was sequenced from the same sample in a study of T-cell reconstitution after alpha-beta-depleted transplantation in children. Preparation of the TCRbeta library involved a method that used unique molecular identifiers. A single record per CDR3 protein comes from TCRdb applying MiXCR to the PCR reads. The sample lists approximately 510,000 distinct CDR3 sequences; around 17% were seen once. The material sequenced was PBMCs from the stem cell graft donor, taken from the stem cell graft. The receptor source for this set is a human donor who donated a stem cell graft to a child with acute lymphoblastic leukemia.

This clonotype has a handful of counts. The V and J genes are TRBV3-1 and TRBJ1-4; D is undetermined. Germline loops: CDR1 LGHDT, CDR2 YNNKEL (reference sequence). With 1 base removed from V and 8 bases from J, the gap between germline ends came to 11 bases. This CDR3 is 14 amino acids long. In nucleotides, the CDR3 is TGTGCCAGCAGCCAAGCAGGCCGACTGGAAAAACTGTTTTTT. It specifies CASSQAGRLEKLFF.

This clonotype has a handful of counts. The chain's CDR3 is CASSLGPTAYF. The CDR3 region has the DNA TGTGCCAGCAGCTTGGGCCCTACCGCCTATTTT. The chain uses TRBV5-5 and TRBJ2-3; D is uncertain. Germline V lookup: CDR1 SGHKS, CDR2 YYEKEE (reference sequence). The CDR3 consists of 11 residues. V lost 0 bases to trimming and J lost 15 bases, with 11 bases between them.

The rearrangement uses TRBV6-5 and TRBJ1-6; tentative D call: TRBD1 (5 bases). Germline V gene sequence: CDR1 MNHEY, CDR2 SVGAGI. The CDR3 is 15 amino acids. V was trimmed by 0 bases and J by 10 bases, leaving 13 bases between them. DNA for the CDR3: TGTGCCAGCAGTTACTCGGCAGGGCGGGACTCACCCCTCCACTTT. It is translated as CASSYSAGRDSPLHF.

This clonotype was recorded many times. In nucleotides, the CDR3 is TGCAGTGCTGCCGGCGGCGGAAACTATGGCTACACCTTC. Translated, it gives CSAAGGGNYGYTF. The chain is built from TRBV20-1 and TRBJ1-2; D remains unclear. This CDR3 is 13 amino acids long. V was pared by 5 bases and J by 2 bases, with 12 bases between. Germline V CDR1 and CDR2: DFQATT, SNEGSKA (reference sequence).

There are a few counts of this clonotype. This rearrangement joins TRBV9 to TRBJ2-3, with D hard to call. Trimming left V 0 bases short and J 0 bases short, with 8 bases between. The CDR3 totals 15 residues. The germline gives CDR1 SGDLS, CDR2 YYNGEE. CDR3 nucleotide sequence: TGTGCCAGCAGCGTAGGAAGTACTAGCACAGATACGCAGTATTTT. This gives the protein CASSVGSTSTDTQYF.

This clonotype was observed at least ten times. V usage is TRBV12-3 or TRBV12-4 and J usage is TRBJ2-1; D is unclear. There are 14 residues in the CDR3. V was cut by 4 bases and J by 0 bases, with 7 bases left in between. The CDR3 region is CASSSLSSYNEQFF. CDR3 sequence (DNA): TGTGCCAGCAGTTCGCTAAGCTCCTACAATGAGCAGTTCTTC.

The chain employs TRBV11-2 and TRBJ1-6; possible D gene TRBD1, 5 bases. Germline V gene data show CDR1 as SGHAT and CDR2 as FQNNGV. Trimming cost V 5 bases and J 8 bases, with 16 bases left between them. The length of the CDR3 is 15 residues. The CDR3 coding sequence is TGTGCCAGCAGCCGCCGGGGGGATCCGGATTCACCCCTCCACTTT. It specifies CASSRRGDPDSPLHF.

This chain uses TRBV21-1 with TRBJ2-2; the DNA was not used to check the table's D call, TRBD1. TRBV21-1 is deemed a pseudogene. The CDR3 is 14 amino acids. For the CDR3, the DNA is TGTGCCGGGGGACATGTGGGCCACCCCGGGGAGCTGTTTTTT. It is translated as CAGGHVGHPGELFF.

This clonotype has a handful of counts. The chain links TRBV27 to TRBJ1-2; no clear D. This CDR3 region has 15 residues. Looked up from germline, CDR1 is MNHEY and CDR2 is SMNVEV (reference sequence). V lost 0 bases, J lost 0 bases, and 8 bases lay in between. Here the CDR3 reads CASSLSPGANYGYTF. The DNA for the CDR3 is TGTGCCAGCAGTTTATCGCCTGGAGCTAACTATGGCTACACCTTC.

The V and J genes are TRBV15 and TRBJ1-6, with 8 bases identical to TRBD1. The CDR3 length is 13 residues. The ends lost 1 base at V and 11 bases at J; junction bases unmatched: 1. The V gene's germline CDR1 is LNHNV and CDR2 YYDKDF (reference sequence). DNA of the CDR3: TGTGCCACCAGCAGAGGACAGGGGCCACCCCTCCACTTT. Translated: CATSRGQGPPLHF.

The V and J genes are TRBV20-1 and TRBJ1-2; unclear D gene. The CDR3 has 13 amino acids. The ends were cut back, 4 bases at V and 5 bases at J, with 14 bases in the middle. Germline CDR1 DFQATT, CDR2 SNEGSKA (reference sequence). The DNA of the CDR3 is TGCAGTGCTAAGGGAGTAGGACCGTATGGCTACACCTTC. It codes for CSAKGVGPYGYTF.

J is TRBJ1-3 and V is TRBV12-3 or TRBV12-4; the D gene is possibly TRBD1 (6 bases). The ends were cut back, 3 bases at V and 0 bases at J, with 15 bases in the middle. This CDR3 contains 17 residues. The DNA of the CDR3 is TGTGCCAGCAGTTTTGAGGCAGGGGTAGGCTCTGGAAACACCATATATTTT. Its translation is CASSFEAGVGSGNTIYF.

The chain recombines TRBV25-1 with TRBJ2-5, with a weak D call TRBD1 (5 bases). Trimming pared 1 base from V and 5 bases from J, leaving 11 bases between. Germline V lookup: CDR1 MGHDK, CDR2 SYGVNS. CDR3 length: 14 residues. The CDR3 DNA is TGTGCCAGCAGTGAATGGGGCGGTAGGGAGACCCAGTACTTC. Translating it yields CASSEWGGRETQYF.

The chain couples TRBV5-1 to TRBJ2-7; TRBD1 or TRBD2 may be the D gene (5 bases each). V gave up 3 bases and J gave up 10 bases, with 17 bases separating them. This CDR3 has 13 residues. Germline V gene lookup returns CDR1 SGHRS and CDR2 YFSETQ. CDR3 amino acids: CASSSSDYRIQYF. The CDR3 DNA reads TGCGCCAGCAGCTCCTCTGACTACAGGATTCAGTACTTC.

The J gene is TRBJ2-1, the V gene TRBV20-1; 8 nucleotides match TRBD1. This CDR3 comprises 14 residues. Germline trimming cut 3 bases from V and 3 bases from J; bases unmatched to any gene: 4. Germline assignment: CDR1 DFQATT and CDR2 SNEGSKA (reference sequence). CDR3 coding DNA: TGCAGTGCTAGCCCGGGACAGGACTACAATGAGCAGTTCTTC. It codes for CSASPGQDYNEQFF.

This clonotype appeared a few times. The chain is built from TRBV7-2 and TRBJ1-2; 7 bases are shared with TRBD1. With V trimmed by 3 bases and J by 4 bases, 5 bases remained unmatched. CDR3 length equals 14 residues. In germline, CDR1 is SGHTA, CDR2 FQGNSA. The CDR3 sequence is CASSFPAGGYGYTF. The CDR3 region has the DNA TGTGCCAGCAGCTTCCCGGCAGGGGGCTATGGCTACACCTTC.

This clonotype was recorded a few times. This sequence joins TRBV5-1 and TRBJ1-2; D is undetermined. The germline CDR1 and CDR2 sequences are SGHRS and YFSETQ. The CDR3 has 15 residues. V was pared by 0 bases and J by 6 bases, with 15 bases between. This CDR3 reads CASSLVSPPRNGYTF. The CDR3 coding sequence is TGCGCCAGCAGCTTGGTTTCGCCGCCTCGTAATGGCTACACCTTC.

This clonotype was picked up a small number of times. This chain links TRBV29-1 with TRBJ2-7; 9 bases line up with TRBD1. Germline V gene lookup returns CDR1 SQVTM and CDR2 ANQGSEA. J lost 3 bases, V lost 5 bases, and 2 bases had no gene match. The CDR3 has 12 residues. As DNA, the CDR3 is TGCAGCGTTAGACAGGGGGTCTACGAGCAGTACTTC. This translates into CSVRQGVYEQYF.

This clonotype was counted between two and nine times. The chain has TRBV19 and TRBJ1-2; 8 bases are a match to TRBD1. Germline-derived CDR1 and CDR2 are LNHDA and SQIVND (reference sequence). V gave up 4 bases and J gave up 4 bases; unmatched junction bases: 2. CDR3 length: 13 residues. The CDR3 region is CASSRDRSYGYTF. DNA for the CDR3: TGTGCCAGTAGTAGGGACAGGAGCTATGGCTACACCTTC.

This clonotype has just a few counts. The chain carries TRBV3-1 and TRBJ2-1, with D perhaps given as TRBD1 or TRBD2 (5 bases each). This CDR3 is built from 15 residues. Germline CDR1 LGHDT, CDR2 YNNKEL (reference sequence). V was cut by 0 bases and J by 3 bases, with 9 bases left in between. CDR3: CASSQDPGGYNEQFF. The CDR3 DNA sequence: TGTGCCAGCAGCCAAGATCCTGGGGGCTACAATGAGCAGTTCTTC.

This chain connects TRBV20-1 to TRBJ1-2; D might be TRBD1 (6 bases). V lost 6 bases and J lost 8, with 19 bases in between. CDR1 and CDR2 from the germline V gene are DFQATT and SNEGSKA (reference sequence). The CDR3 covers 13 residues. The CDR3 loop is CSAVRDTQGGYTF. CDR3 nucleotides: TGCAGTGCCGTCCGGGACACTCAGGGCGGCTACACCTTC.

This clonotype was seen a few times. The chain links TRBV4-1 to TRBJ2-1, with 8 nucleotides matching TRBD2. J lost 9 bases, V lost 1 base, and 8 bases had no gene match. Germline V gene lookup returns CDR1 MGHRA and CDR2 YSYEKL. The CDR3 spans 15 residues. The CDR3 DNA is TGCGCCAGCAGCCAAGTAGGGCGGGAGGAGGTTGAGCAGTTCTTC. This sequence encodes CASSQVGREEVEQFF.

V is TRBV5-1 and J is TRBJ2-2; perhaps TRBD2 as D (5 bases). CDR1 and CDR2 from the germline V gene are SGHRS and YFSETQ. Between the trimmed V and J ends, which lost 8 bases and 0 bases, there was a span of 8 bases. The CDR3 is 13 residues long. DNA for the CDR3: TGCGCCAGTACCGGGACGAACACCGGGGAGCTGTTTTTT. Protein product: CASTGTNTGELFF.

The chain is built from TRBV7-8 and TRBJ2-7; D is possibly TRBD2 (5 bases). Trimming removed 0 bases at V and 6 bases at J, with 18 bases between. This CDR3 region has 16 residues. The V gene's germline CDR1 is SGHVS and CDR2 FQNEAQ. Written as DNA, the CDR3 is TGTGCCAGCAGCTTAGCCAGTGTGGGAGTGGTGACCGAGCAGTACTTC. This encodes CASSLASVGVVTEQYF.

The V call is TRBV7-3, the J call TRBJ2-1, with 10 nucleotides matching TRBD2. Germline V gene sequence: CDR1 SGHTA, CDR2 FQGTGA. This CDR3 region has 19 residues. V was pared by 0 bases and J by 2 bases, with 10 bases of the junction left unmatched. The CDR3 coding sequence is TGTGCCAGCAGCTTAACGGGACTAGCGCCTGGCACCACCTACAATGAGCAGTTCTTC. Protein product: CASSLTGLAPGTTYNEQFF. The full variable domain, its missing parts supplied by reference TRBV7-3 and TRBJ2-1, is GAGVSQTPSNKVTEKGKYVELRCDPISGHTALYWYRQSLGQGPEFLIYFQGTGAADDSGLPNDRFFAVRPEGSVSTLKIQRTERGDSAVYLCASSLTGLAPGTTYNEQFFGPGTRLTVL.

This clonotype has a handful of counts. The chain carries TRBV11-2 and TRBJ2-3; 9 bases align to TRBD2. The CDR3 runs 20 residues. CDR1 and CDR2 from the germline V gene are SGHAT and FQNNGV. The trim removed 0 bases at V and 2 bases at J, leaving 15 bases unmatched. The CDR3 reads CASSLEGSGRIWAATDTQYF. The CDR3 bases are TGTGCCAGCAGCTTAGAGGGTAGCGGGAGAATATGGGCTGCCACAGATACGCAGTATTTT.

This clonotype occurred a few times. The rearrangement links TRBV7-8 to TRBJ2-7, with D unclear. The CDR3 sequence is 12 residues long. Germline CDR1 SGHVS, CDR2 FQNEAQ. The V end was cut by 5 bases, the J end by 2 bases, with 7 bases between. CDR3 coding DNA: TGTGCCAGCAGCCGACATGCCTACGAGCAGTACTTC. Protein: CASSRHAYEQYF. The complete variable domain, with remaining parts taken from reference TRBV7-8 and TRBJ2-7, reads GAGVSQSPRYKVAKRGQDVALRCDPISGHVSLFWYQQALGQGPEFLTYFQNEAQLDKSGLPSDRFFAERPEGSVSTLKIQRTQQEDSAVYLCASSRHAYEQYFGPGTRLTVT.

This clonotype has at least ten counts. The CDR3 here is CASSLTLAGYDTQYF. CDR3 nucleotide sequence: TGTGCCAGCAGCTTAACCCTAGCGGGATATGATACGCAGTATTTT. The V gene is TRBV7-3, the J gene TRBJ2-3; TRBD2 matches 9 bases. The germline V gene has CDR1 SGHTA and CDR2 FQGTGA. V gave up 0 bases and J gave up 6 bases; unmatched junction bases: 4. The CDR3 consists of 15 residues.

V gene TRBV29-1 combines with J gene TRBJ2-5; a weak D match, TRBD1 (6 bases). CDR1 and CDR2 from the germline V gene are SQVTM and ANQGSEA. The germline V and J ends were trimmed by 8 bases and 1 base, with 11 bases remaining between them. The CDR3 totals 12 residues. The CDR3 nucleotides read TGCAGCTTGACACAGGGCCAAGAGACCCAGTACTTC. It encodes CSLTQGQETQYF.

Only one count was recorded for this clonotype. This chain uses TRBV27 with TRBJ2-7; tentative D call: TRBD1 (5 bases). The CDR3 length is 14 residues. V lost 0 bases and J 5 bases, leaving 11 bases between the germline ends. Germline CDR1 reads MNHEY; CDR2 reads SMNVEV (reference sequence). CDR3 residues: CASSLSSLGHEQYF. In nucleotides, the CDR3 is TGTGCCAGCAGTTTATCATCCCTGGGGCACGAGCAGTACTTC.

About this clonotype: A read error may account for a junction end that differs from germline. This chain joins TRBV20-1 and TRBJ2-4; 12 bases fit TRBD2. The CDR3 has 15 amino acids. Germline V gene data show CDR1 as DFQATT and CDR2 as SNEGSKA (reference sequence). CDR3: CSAISSGRATNIQYF. The CDR3 coding sequence is TGCAGTGCCATTTCTAGCGGGAGGGCCACAAACATTCAGTACTTC.

This clonotype was detected a few times. V usage is TRBV28 and J usage is TRBJ2-1; the D gene is possibly TRBD1 (6 bases). The CDR3 totals 13 residues. Germline CDR1 MDHEN, CDR2 SYDVKM. V was trimmed by 7 bases and J by 7 bases, leaving 14 bases between them. CDR3 bases: TGTGCCAGCACGCAGGGGAACCTTAATGAGCAGTTCTTC. It yields the protein CASTQGNLNEQFF. The full variable domain, with the rest looked up from reference TRBV28 and TRBJ2-1, is DVKVTQSSRYLVKRTGEKVFLECVQDMDHENMFWYRQDPGLGLRLIYFSYDVKMKEKGDIPEGYSVSREKKERFSLILESASTNQTSMYLCASTQGNLNEQFFGPGTRLTVL.